These 32 T cell receptor beta chains were all obtained from the same sample, sequenced in a study of response to subunit inactivated influenza vaccine. TCRdb ran MiXCR on the RT-PCR reads and lists one entry per CDR3 protein. The data contain under 200,000 distinct CDR3 sequences, approximately 11% of them singletons. Sequencing used CD8+ T cells sorted from PBMCs, obtained about 24 months after vaccination. These receptors came from a man aged 45-69 years who received an inactivated influenza vaccine.

This clonotype was counted many times. The chain has TRBV6-1 and TRBJ2-7; 9 bases align to TRBD1. This CDR3 region has 17 residues. In germline, CDR1 is MNHNS, CDR2 SASEGT. V shed 3 bases, J shed 2 bases, and the junction held 11 bases outside the gene matches. The CDR3 sequence is CASSDLTGTGNPYEQYF. The CDR3 coding sequence is TGTGCCAGCAGTGACCTGACCGGGACAGGGAATCCCTACGAGCAGTACTTC.

The chain uses TRBV29-1 and TRBJ2-3; D may be TRBD2 (5 bases). Germline CDR1 reads SQVTM; CDR2 reads ANQGSEA. V dropped 7 bases and J dropped 2 bases, with 19 bases sitting between them. CDR3 size: 15 residues. The CDR3 sequence: CSGDGLAPNTDTQYF. The CDR3 region has the DNA TGCAGCGGGGATGGGCTAGCCCCTAACACAGATACGCAGTATTTT.

The rearrangement uses TRBV19 and TRBJ1-1; 10 bases fit TRBD1. The trim removed 4 bases at V and 0 bases at J, leaving 2 bases unmatched. Germline V lookup: CDR1 LNHDA, CDR2 SQIVND (reference sequence). The CDR3 runs 15 residues. The CDR3 coding sequence is TGTGCCAGTAGTAGGGACAGGGGAATGAACACTGAAGCTTTCTTT. This codes for CASSRDRGMNTEAFF.

This sequence joins TRBV5-4 and TRBJ1-2; maybe TRBD1 (5 bases). The CDR3 runs to 14 residues. Germline CDR1 is SGHNT and CDR2 is YYREEE (reference sequence). V gave up 1 base and J gave up 2 bases, with 9 bases separating them. CDR3 bases: TGTGCCAGCAGCTTGCCAGGGATGAACTATGGCTACACCTTC. The encoded protein is CASSLPGMNYGYTF.

This clonotype was observed a few times. V usage is TRBV3-1 and J usage is TRBJ2-2; D is uncertain. CDR3 length equals 14 residues. The V end was cut by 4 bases, the J end by 4 bases, with 10 bases between. From germline, CDR1 is LGHDT and CDR2 YNNKEL (reference sequence). CDR3 sequence (DNA): TGTGCCAGCAGCCCCGGTGTGGGCACCGGGGAGCTGTTTTTT. Its protein is CASSPGVGTGELFF.

V gene TRBV5-1 combines with J gene TRBJ2-7, with 7 bases fitting TRBD2. The germline CDR1 and CDR2 sequences are SGHRS and YFSETQ. The CDR3 loop spans 17 amino acids. V trimming: 0 bases; J trimming: 7 bases; junction bases outside the gene matches: 16. CDR3 DNA sequence: TGCGCCAGCAGCTTGGGTACGTCTAGCGGAAACCGCCGGGAGCAGTACTTC. Protein product: CASSLGTSSGNRREQYF.

This chain links TRBV6-5 with TRBJ2-7, with D perhaps matching TRBD2 (7 bases). This CDR3 has 12 residues. Trimming took off 8 bases at V and 1 base at J, with 9 bases between the two ends. Germline loops: CDR1 MNHEY, CDR2 SVGAGI. The CDR3 loop is CASGGASYEQYF. The CDR3 DNA follows: TGTGCCAGCGGGGGGGCGTCCTACGAGCAGTACTTC.

There are a few counts of this clonotype. V usage is TRBV27 and J usage is TRBJ2-2; TRBD1 agrees at 8 bases. V shed 8 bases, J shed 4 bases, and the junction held 3 bases outside the gene matches. Germline V gene lookup returns CDR1 MNHEY and CDR2 SMNVEV (reference sequence). The length of the CDR3 is 13 residues. CDR3 residues: CASRQGPTGELFF. CDR3 sequence (DNA): TGTGCCAGCCGACAGGGGCCCACCGGGGAGCTGTTTTTT.

The chain uses TRBV12-3 or TRBV12-4 and TRBJ2-5; 7 nucleotides line up with TRBD1. CDR3 size: 14 residues. Trimming cost V 4 bases and J 4 bases; bases outside gene matches: 6. CDR3 coding DNA: TGTGCCAGCAGTTCAACAGGGGTCGGAGAGACCCAGTACTTC. Translation gives CASSSTGVGETQYF.

There are a few counts of this clonotype. This chain links TRBV12-3 or TRBV12-4 with TRBJ1-5, with D possibly matching TRBD1 (5 bases). This CDR3 has 14 residues. V dropped 2 bases and J dropped 7 bases, with 12 bases sitting between them. The CDR3 DNA reads as TGTGCCAGCAGTTTATATCCGAGGGGACAGCCCCAGCATTTT. Its protein is CASSLYPRGQPQHF.

This clonotype showed up just a few times. This rearrangement joins TRBV4-3 to TRBJ2-3, with 7 bases identical to TRBD1. The V gene's germline CDR1 is LGHNA and CDR2 YSLEER. The CDR3 spans 15 residues. With V trimmed by 2 bases and J by 1 base, 3 bases remained unmatched. The CDR3 DNA reads as TGCGCCAGCAGCCAAAGGACAGGAGGCACAGATACGCAGTATTTT. It yields the protein CASSQRTGGTDTQYF.

In its sample, this clonotype was seen a few times. This chain uses TRBV29-1 with TRBJ2-5, with 14 positions matching TRBD2. Germline V CDR1 and CDR2: SQVTM, ANQGSEA. V shed 0 bases, J shed 2 bases, and the junction held 5 bases outside the gene matches. This CDR3 is 17 amino acids long. CDR3 sequence: CSVEEGTSGGLQETQYF. In DNA, the CDR3 is TGCAGCGTTGAAGAAGGGACTAGCGGGGGACTTCAAGAGACCCAGTACTTC.

Many counts were recorded for this clonotype. The V call is TRBV5-1, the J call TRBJ2-5; D is ambiguous. This CDR3 is 13 amino acids long. Germline V gene lookup returns CDR1 SGHRS and CDR2 YFSETQ. V lost 3 bases and J lost 4, with 10 bases in between. This chain's CDR3 is CASSWTLAETQYF. The CDR3 DNA is TGCGCCAGCAGCTGGACGTTGGCAGAGACCCAGTACTTC.

This clonotype was observed many times. V is TRBV5-1 and J is TRBJ1-1; no clear D gene. This CDR3 region has 17 residues. The germline gives CDR1 SGHRS, CDR2 YFSETQ. The V and J ends lost 0 bases and 2 bases respectively, with 17 bases between them. The CDR3 here is CASSLEGLVAANTEAFF. Here the CDR3 DNA reads TGCGCCAGCAGCTTGGAGGGCCTTGTGGCAGCCAACACTGAAGCTTTCTTT.

This clonotype was detected only a few times. The rearrangement joins TRBV4-1 to TRBJ1-6, with D unclear. The CDR3 runs to 14 residues. Germline lookup yields CDR1 MGHRA and CDR2 YSYEKL. V was clipped by 2 bases and J by 7 bases, with 9 bases between them. The CDR3 DNA sequence: TGCGCCAGCAGCCAATACCGGGGAAATTCACCCCTCCACTTT. This sequence encodes CASSQYRGNSPLHF.

In this sample, this clonotype turned up a few times. This rearrangement joins TRBV20-1 to TRBJ2-3; TRBD2 matches 8 bases. The CDR3 is made up of 16 amino acids. In germline, CDR1 is DFQATT, CDR2 SNEGSKA (reference sequence). The DNA of the CDR3 is TGCTGTGACTCCATGGGGACTAGTCCCAGCACAGATACGCAGTATTTT. Translated, it gives CCDSMGTSPSTDTQYF.

CDR3 loop: CASSPTGGRGYTGELFF. As DNA, the CDR3 is TGTGCCAGCAGTCCAACGGGGGGCAGGGGTTACACCGGGGAGCTGTTTTTT. V gene TRBV7-6 combines with J gene TRBJ2-2; D is possibly TRBD2 (7 bases). Germline-derived CDR1 and CDR2 are SGHVS and FNYEAQ. The V end was cut by 6 bases, the J end by 3 bases, with 20 bases between. The CDR3 spans 17 residues.

This clonotype was counted between two and nine times. The V and J genes are TRBV9 and TRBJ1-1, with D perhaps matching TRBD1 (5 bases). V was shortened by 6 bases and J by 3 bases, with 12 bases between the two germline ends. The CDR3 length is 13 residues. CDR1 and CDR2 (germline): SGDLS, YYNGEE. The CDR3 loop is CASNAGWDTEAFF. The CDR3 DNA reads as TGTGCCAGCAACGCAGGGTGGGACACTGAAGCTTTCTTT.

The J gene is TRBJ2-2, the V gene TRBV4-3, with 8 bases fitting TRBD1. Germline V gene lookup returns CDR1 LGHNA and CDR2 YSLEER. The CDR3 has 16 amino acids. V was pared by 4 bases and J by 4 bases, with 8 bases of the junction left unmatched. The CDR3 is CASSPAVTGGTGELFF. The CDR3 coding sequence is TGCGCCAGCAGCCCAGCCGTTACAGGGGGCACCGGGGAGCTGTTTTTT.

This clonotype was found a few times. The J gene is TRBJ1-1, the V gene TRBV6-4; weak D call: TRBD1 (5 bases). Per germline, CDR1 MRHNA and CDR2 SNTAGT. The CDR3 covers 14 residues. Deletions cut 5 bases from V and 4 bases from J, with 14 bases between. The CDR3 sequence is CASSPDSERTEAFF. CDR3 DNA: TGTGCCAGCAGTCCCGACAGTGAACGCACTGAAGCTTTCTTT.

This clonotype was counted a few times. V is TRBV20-1 and J is TRBJ2-1; TRBD2 aligns across 11 bases. The CDR3 length is 15 residues. The junction had 7 bases not matched to a gene; V was cut back by 0 bases and J by 9 bases. Germline V lookup: CDR1 DFQATT, CDR2 SNEGSKA (reference sequence). This CDR3 reads CSARDQLAGVPEQFF. The DNA of the CDR3 is TGCAGTGCTAGAGATCAACTAGCGGGAGTTCCTGAGCAGTTCTTC.

This clonotype was counted many times. The rearrangement uses TRBV29-1 and TRBJ2-5, with D perhaps matching TRBD2 (5 bases). The V and J ends lost 2 bases and 4 bases respectively, with 20 bases between them. The V gene's germline CDR1 is SQVTM and CDR2 ANQGSEA. The CDR3 sequence is 16 residues long. The CDR3 DNA is TGCAGCGTTGAACCAGTAGCGTCAAAGGTAGCAGAGACCCAGTACTTC. Its translation is CSVEPVASKVAETQYF.

This chain joins TRBV11-2 and TRBJ2-3, with TRBD2 identical over 15 bases. The V gene's germline CDR1 is SGHAT and CDR2 FQNNGV. The CDR3 totals 19 residues. Trimming removed 1 base from V and 1 base from J; junction bases left unmatched: 6. The CDR3 sequence: CASSLVGLAGGSGTDTQYF. CDR3 DNA: TGTGCCAGCAGCTTAGTTGGACTAGCGGGAGGGTCCGGCACAGATACGCAGTATTTT. Combining the CDR3 with reference TRBV11-2 and TRBJ2-3 gives the whole variable domain EAGVAQSPRYKIIEKRQSVAFWCNPISGHATLYWYQQILGQGPKLLIQFQNNGVVDDSQLPKDRFSAERLKGVDSTLKIQPAKLEDSAVYLCASSLVGLAGGSGTDTQYFGPGTRLTVL.

The V call is TRBV28, the J call TRBJ2-1, with D perhaps TRBD1 (5 bases). Germline CDR1 reads MDHEN; CDR2 reads SYDVKM. V lost 3 bases to trimming and J lost 8 bases, with 8 bases between them. The CDR3 totals 12 residues. In nucleotides, the CDR3 is TGTGCCAGCAGTTTTTCCAGGGATGAGCAGTTCTTC. Translated: CASSFSRDEQFF.

The genes are TRBV9 and TRBJ2-1; tentatively, D is TRBD1 (6 bases). The CDR3 totals 15 residues. Germline V lookup: CDR1 SGDLS, CDR2 YYNGEE. V was clipped by 0 bases and J by 10 bases, with 17 bases between them. The CDR3 nucleotides are TGTGCCAGCAGCGTAGGATGGATCAGGGGCTCCGAGCAGTTCTTC. This translates into CASSVGWIRGSEQFF. Full variable domain (remainder filled in from reference TRBV9 and TRBJ2-1): DSGVTQTPKHLITATGQRVTLRCSPRSGDLSVYWYQQSLDQGLQFLIQYYNGEERAKGNILERFSAQQFPDLHSELNLSSLELGDSALYFCASSVGWIRGSEQFFGPGTRLTVL.

Only a few counts were recorded for this clonotype. The V call is TRBV29-1, the J call TRBJ2-5; D assignment may be TRBD1 or TRBD2 (5 bases each). The length of the CDR3 is 14 residues. Per the germline V gene, CDR1 is SQVTM and CDR2 is ANQGSEA. V was trimmed by 3 bases and J by 5 bases, leaving 16 bases between them. CDR3 nucleotides: TGCAGCGTTGACCGCCTCCAGTGGGGGGAGACCCAGTACTTC. Protein: CSVDRLQWGETQYF.

The chain employs TRBV20-1 and TRBJ2-7, with TRBD2 identical over 10 bases. This CDR3 spans 14 amino acids. The V and J ends lost 3 bases and 4 bases, in that order; junction bases with no gene match: 6. Germline CDR1 and CDR2: DFQATT and SNEGSKA (reference sequence). The CDR3 nucleotides are TGCAGTGCTAGTGGAGCTAGCGGGGGTTACGAGCAGTACTTC. Residues: CSASGASGGYEQYF.

This clonotype was recorded at least ten times. This chain uses TRBV6-6 with TRBJ2-1; perhaps TRBD1 as D (5 bases). Germline CDR1 MNHNY, CDR2 SVGAGI (reference sequence). This CDR3 is built from 12 residues. Deletions cut 5 bases from V and 10 bases from J, with 12 bases between. The CDR3 sequence is CASSRQPLEQFF. CDR3 coding DNA: TGTGCCAGCAGTCGACAGCCCTTGGAGCAGTTCTTC.

This clonotype was detected a few times. The chain has TRBV5-1 and TRBJ2-3, with a tentative D call TRBD1 (6 bases). The germline CDR1 and CDR2 sequences are SGHRS and YFSETQ. This CDR3 is 17 amino acids long. V dropped 4 bases and J dropped 3 bases, with 21 bases sitting between them. CDR3 nucleotide sequence: TGCGCCAGCAGCGTGGGGGCCGGGACCCTCCTTACAGATACGCAGTATTTT. This codes for CASSVGAGTLLTDTQYF.

V is TRBV4-2 and J is TRBJ2-2, with 8 bases lining up with TRBD1. The CDR3 has 14 residues. CDR1 is LGHNA, CDR2 YNFKEQ, per germline. Trimming at V came to 6 bases and at J to 6 bases, leaving 6 bases not matched to a gene. The CDR3 sequence is CASRDRDTAGELFF. The CDR3 region has the DNA TGTGCCAGCAGGGACAGGGATACTGCCGGGGAGCTGTTTTTT.

This clonotype was detected many times. The chain uses TRBV6-1 and TRBJ2-5; TRBD1 agrees at 7 bases. CDR1 and CDR2 (germline): MNHNS, SASEGT. This CDR3 contains 15 residues. Trimming at V came to 3 bases and at J to 1 base, leaving 5 bases not matched to a gene. The CDR3 spells CASSDRTGLQETQYF. DNA of the CDR3: TGTGCCAGCAGTGACAGGACAGGACTCCAAGAGACCCAGTACTTC.

In this sample, this clonotype turned up a few times. The rearrangement links TRBV9 to TRBJ1-2; 11 bases match TRBD1. This CDR3 has 17 amino acids. Unmatched junction bases numbered 7, after V lost 0 bases and J lost 3 bases. CDR1 and CDR2 (germline): SGDLS, YYNGEE. The CDR3 here is CASSVADRGRSYYGYTF. CDR3 nucleotides: TGTGCCAGCAGCGTAGCGGACAGGGGGCGTTCGTACTATGGCTACACCTTC.